This passage covers 30 T cell receptor beta chains from one sample sequenced in a study of blood T cell repertoires in COVID-19. Using immunoSEQ multiplex PCR, the repertoire was profiled, and TCRdb retains in-frame clones only, with some absent. The sample holds approximately 350,000 clones, 87% seen once. The source material was PBMCs or T cells enriched from blood (not recorded which). These receptor sequences come from a woman aged 25 to 39 who had recovered from COVID-19.

This sequence joins TRBV12-5 and TRBJ2-1; 11 bases map to TRBD2. This CDR3 contains 15 residues. J gave up 4 bases and V 5 bases, and 4 bases lay outside the gene matches. Germline V gene data show CDR1 as LGHNT and CDR2 as FRNRAP. The CDR3: CASGQGTSGYNEQFF. The CDR3 nucleotides read TGTGCTAGTGGTCAAGGGACTAGCGGTTACAATGAGCAGTTCTTC.

The V and J genes are TRBV5-6 and TRBJ1-1, with 7 bases lining up with TRBD1. Germline trimming cut 4 bases from V and 1 base from J; bases unmatched to any gene: 4. This CDR3 is built from 14 residues. Germline V gives CDR1 SGHDT, CDR2 YYEEEE. The CDR3, as DNA: TGTGCCAGCAGCCTGGGGGACAGGAACACTGAAGCTTTCTTT. Its protein product is CASSLGDRNTEAFF.

The chain links TRBV11-3 to TRBJ2-1, with 8 nucleotides matching TRBD1. Germline V gives CDR1 SGHNT, CDR2 YENEEA. Germline trimming cut 2 bases from V and 3 bases from J; bases unmatched to any gene: 9. CDR3 size: 17 residues. The CDR3 nucleotides are TGTGCCAGCAGCTTAACGGCCCGACAGGGGTTCTACAATGAGCAGTTCTTC. Protein sequence: CASSLTARQGFYNEQFF.

The chain has TRBV7-8 and TRBJ2-7; the D gene is possibly TRBD1 (6 bases). CDR3 length: 14 amino acids. Trimming removed 0 bases at V and 2 bases at J, with 8 bases between. The germline V gene has CDR1 SGHVS and CDR2 FQNEAQ. The chain's CDR3 is CASSLAGATYEQYF. CDR3 bases: TGTGCCAGCAGCTTAGCGGGGGCTACCTACGAGCAGTACTTC.

The gene calls are TRBV11-3 and TRBJ1-1; D ambiguous. This CDR3 has 13 residues. V was clipped by 3 bases and J by 4 bases, with 9 bases between them. Looked up from germline, CDR1 is SGHNT and CDR2 is YENEEA. The CDR3 protein is CASSLLRGTEAFF. The CDR3 DNA reads TGTGCCAGCAGCTTGCTTAGAGGCACTGAAGCTTTCTTT. Filled out from reference TRBV11-3 and TRBJ1-1, the complete variable domain reads EAGVVQSPRYKIIEKKQPVAFWCNPISGHNTLYWYLQNLGQGPELLIRYENEEAVDDSQLPKDRFSAERLKGVDSTLKIQPAELGDSAVYLCASSLLRGTEAFFGQGTRLTVV.

As concerns this clone: This CDR3 is also generated by other DNA sequences in the sample. V is TRBV24-1 and J is TRBJ2-2, with TRBD1 identical over 8 bases. Germline CDR1 reads KGHDR; CDR2 reads SFDVKD. The length of the CDR3 is 15 residues. Losses at the gene ends were 4 bases for V and 5 bases for J; bases not matched to a gene: 5. CDR3 in amino acids: CATSDPGQGTGELFF. The CDR3 bases are TGTGCCACCAGTGACCCCGGACAGGGTACCGGGGAGCTGTTTTTT.

The chain carries TRBV5-6 and TRBJ2-7; D may be TRBD1 (5 bases). CDR1 is SGHDT and CDR2 is YYEEEE in the germline V gene. The CDR3 runs 14 residues. The germline V and J ends were trimmed by 0 bases and 7 bases, with 14 bases remaining between them. The CDR3 DNA follows: TGTGCCAGCAGCTTGGGCGCAGGGTTAGGGGAGCAGTACTTC. Its protein is CASSLGAGLGEQYF.

DNA for the CDR3: TGTGCCAGCCGTATGCGGGGCCCTAGCACAGATACGCAGTATTTT. Residues: CASRMRGPSTDTQYF. The rearrangement links TRBV6-5 to TRBJ2-3; maybe TRBD2 (6 bases). V shed 8 bases and J shed 0 bases, with 15 bases lying between them. This CDR3 contains 15 residues. Germline V gives CDR1 MNHEY, CDR2 SVGAGI.

The chain joins TRBV5-8 to TRBJ1-1, with 9 bases fitting TRBD1. The germline V gene has CDR1 SGHTS and CDR2 YDEGEE. The CDR3 extends over 15 amino acids. The V gene end was trimmed by 6 bases and the J gene end by 1 base; junction bases not matched to a gene: 7. CDR3 sequence reads: CASIETGQGNTEAFF. Here the CDR3 DNA reads TGTGCCAGCATCGAGACGGGACAGGGGAACACTGAAGCTTTCTTT.

V usage is TRBV3-1 (or the pseudogene TRBV3-2) and J usage is TRBJ1-3; D perhaps matches TRBD1 (5 bases). This CDR3 region has 17 residues. The ends were cut back, 4 bases at V and 3 bases at J, with 19 bases in the middle. Germline lookup yields CDR1 LGHDT and CDR2 YNNKEL (reference sequence). For the CDR3, the DNA is TGTGCCAGCAGCCGGAAGGTTTGGGGCGCAGATGGAAACACCATATATTTT. Protein: CASSRKVWGADGNTIYF.

This CDR3 is CASSLMSGGREKLFF. CDR3 in DNA: TGTGCCAGCAGCCTGATGTCGGGGGGCCGGGAAAAACTGTTTTTT. This rearrangement joins TRBV9 to TRBJ1-4; TRBD1 might be the D (6 bases). From germline, CDR1 is SGDLS and CDR2 YYNGEE. Trimming took off 4 bases at V and 8 bases at J, with 18 bases between the two ends. The CDR3 covers 15 residues.

The chain joins TRBV20-1 to TRBJ2-7; TRBD2 agrees at 11 bases. The CDR3 runs to 14 residues. V dropped 3 bases and J dropped 6; count of bases not matched to a gene: 7. Germline CDR1 DFQATT, CDR2 SNEGSKA (reference sequence). The CDR3 loop is CSASRGLAALEQYF. The CDR3 DNA sequence: TGCAGTGCTAGTCGGGGACTAGCGGCTCTCGAGCAGTACTTC.

This chain links TRBV9 with TRBJ2-5; 13 nucleotides agree with TRBD2. Germline V gene lookup returns CDR1 SGDLS and CDR2 YYNGEE. The CDR3 is 17 amino acids. Losses at the gene ends were 3 bases for V and 5 bases for J; bases not matched to a gene: 10. The CDR3 DNA reads TGTGCCAGCAGCGCCCACCACGGGACTAGCGGGATTGAGACCCAGTACTTC. This codes for CASSAHHGTSGIETQYF.

This chain's CDR3 is CASTVRQRPYTF. The CDR3 DNA is TGTGCCAGCACCGTTAGACAGCGCCCCTACACCTTC. The chain is built from TRBV11-2 and TRBJ1-2; a weak D match, TRBD1 (5 bases). Looked up from germline, CDR1 is SGHAT and CDR2 is FQNNGV. Between the trimmed V and J ends, which lost 7 bases and 10 bases, there was a span of 16 bases. The CDR3 length is 12 residues.

With respect to this clone: The sample carries other DNA sequences with the same CDR3. The chain combines TRBV27 with TRBJ2-7; 10 nucleotides align to TRBD1. Germline V CDR1 and CDR2: MNHEY, SMNVEV (reference sequence). CDR3 length: 15 amino acids. V lost 5 bases and J lost 4; bases outside the gene matches: 8. Written as DNA, the CDR3 is TGTGCCAGCAGTCTCCGGGACAGGGGTTCTTACGAGCAGTACTTC. It yields the protein CASSLRDRGSYEQYF.

This clone was recorded only once. The J gene is TRBJ2-1, the V gene TRBV7-2, with 7 bases identical to TRBD1. CDR1 and CDR2 from the germline V gene are SGHTA and FQGNSA. Trimming cost V 5 bases and J 8 bases; bases outside gene matches: 9. The CDR3 sequence is 14 residues long. CDR3 region: CASSLPQTGDEQFF. CDR3 bases: TGTGCCAGCAGCCTGCCCCAAACAGGGGATGAGCAGTTCTTC.

This clone was recorded once. The rearrangement uses TRBV10-3 and TRBJ2-7; TRBD1 is a possible D gene (6 bases). The CDR3 is 17 amino acids. Germline V CDR1 and CDR2: ENHRY, SYGVKD. With 3 bases removed from V and 3 bases from J, the gap between germline ends came to 21 bases. Here the CDR3 DNA reads TGTGCCATCAGTGACGGGACATTTGTAGAAACCAACTACGAGCAGTACTTC. It specifies CAISDGTFVETNYEQYF.

The CDR3 loop is CASSSDYIDYGYTF. The DNA of the CDR3 is TGTGCCAGCAGTTCGGACTATATTGACTATGGCTACACCTTC. This sequence joins TRBV21-1 and TRBJ1-2. TRBV21-1 is classified as a pseudogene. This CDR3 region has 14 residues.

The chain is built from TRBV19 and TRBJ1-2; no clear D gene. The V end was cut by 5 bases, the J end by 8 bases, with 18 bases between. The CDR3 is made up of 14 amino acids. CDR1 and CDR2 (germline): LNHDA, SQIVND (reference sequence). The CDR3 here is CASSLEGSGSGYTF. The CDR3 region has the DNA TGTGCCAGTAGTTTGGAGGGATCGGGTAGCGGCTACACCTTC. Full variable domain (missing parts from reference TRBV19 and TRBJ1-2): DGGITQSPKYLFRKEGQNVTLSCEQNLNHDAMYWYRQDPGQGLRLIYYSQIVNDFQKGDIAEGYSVSREKKESFPLTVTSAQKNPTAFYLCASSLEGSGSGYTFGSGTRLTVV.

This chain connects TRBV30 to TRBJ2-1; 7 nucleotides line up with TRBD2. The junction had 6 bases not matched to a gene; V was cut back by 5 bases and J by 5 bases. Germline-derived CDR1 and CDR2 are GTSNPN and SVGIG (reference sequence). The length of the CDR3 is 13 residues. The CDR3 bases are TGTGCCTGGTATAGCGGGTCCAACAATGAGCAGTTCTTC. This encodes CAWYSGSNNEQFF.

The V and J genes are TRBV15 and TRBJ2-5, with 7 bases lining up with TRBD1. Germline-derived CDR1 and CDR2 are LNHNV and YYDKDF (reference sequence). CDR3 size: 14 residues. J lost 2 bases, V lost 2 bases, and 2 bases had no gene match. The CDR3 reads CATSRKGQQETQYF. CDR3 DNA sequence: TGTGCCACCAGCAGAAAGGGACAGCAAGAGACCCAGTACTTC.

This chain uses TRBV7-6 with TRBJ2-1, with 9 bases fitting TRBD2. The CDR3 totals 15 residues. Losses at the gene ends were 1 base for V and 4 bases for J; bases not matched to a gene: 2. The V gene's germline CDR1 is SGHVS and CDR2 FNYEAQ. Here the CDR3 DNA reads TGTGCCAGCAGCTTAGAAAGCGGGGGGTACAATGAGCAGTTCTTC. Translated, it gives CASSLESGGYNEQFF. Full variable domain (remainder filled in from reference TRBV7-6 and TRBJ2-1): GAGVSQSPRYKVTKRGQDVALRCDPISGHVSLYWYRQALGQGPEFLTYFNYEAQQDKSGLPNDRFSAERPEGSISTLTIQRTEQRDSAMYRCASSLESGGYNEQFFGPGTRLTVL.

This chain joins TRBV5-1 and TRBJ2-7; a weak D match, TRBD2 (5 bases). The ends were cut back, 3 bases at V and 1 base at J, with 11 bases in the middle. This CDR3 contains 14 residues. Germline CDR1 is SGHRS and CDR2 is YFSETQ. The CDR3, as DNA: TGCGCCAGCAGCTCAGGTGGGGAGTCCTACGAGCAGTACTTC. Translated: CASSSGGESYEQYF.

The chain employs TRBV9 and TRBJ1-1, with 10 nucleotides matching TRBD1. Per the germline V gene, CDR1 is SGDLS and CDR2 is YYNGEE. The CDR3 extends over 17 amino acids. V was clipped by 0 bases and J by 0 bases; unmatched bases: 5. The CDR3 coding sequence is TGTGCCAGCAGCGTAGGACAGGGGGCGCCTATGAACACTGAAGCTTTCTTT. This gives the protein CASSVGQGAPMNTEAFF.

For this clone: At one end the junction does not follow the germline gene, possibly because of a read error. CDR3 loop: CASSPQIAGGPSF. The CDR3 DNA is TGTGCCAGCAGTCCTCAGATAGCGGGAGGGCCGAGTTTT. The chain is built from TRBV28 and TRBJ2-3; the match to TRBD2 covers 11 bases. Germline V lookup: CDR1 MDHEN, CDR2 SYDVKM. This CDR3 has 13 amino acids. Variable domain in full (rest from reference TRBV28 and TRBJ2-3): DVKVTQSSRYLVKRTGEKVFLECVQDMDHENMFWYRQDPGLGLRLIYFSYDVKMKEKGDIPEGYSVSREKKERFSLILESASTNQTSMYLCASSPQIAGGPSFGPGTRLTVL.

V is TRBV29-1 and J is TRBJ2-1; 9 nucleotides align to TRBD2. The ends lost 1 base at V and 2 bases at J; junction bases unmatched: 6. CDR3 length: 16 residues. Germline lookup yields CDR1 SQVTM and CDR2 ANQGSEA. CDR3 loop: CSVEGLAEQAYNEQFF. The CDR3 DNA follows: TGCAGCGTTGAAGGACTAGCGGAACAAGCCTACAATGAGCAGTTCTTC.

This clone was picked up one time. CDR3 nucleotide sequence: TGTGCCAGCAGTTATCCAGGGGTGGAGACCCAGTACTTC. It codes for CASSYPGVETQYF. The chain carries TRBV6-5 and TRBJ2-5; D possibly corresponds to TRBD1 (6 bases). V was shortened by 3 bases and J by 5 bases, with 10 bases between the two germline ends. This CDR3 is built from 13 residues. Germline V lookup: CDR1 MNHEY, CDR2 SVGAGI.

J is TRBJ2-1 and V is TRBV6-5, with 9 bases that match TRBD2. With 3 bases clipped from V and 6 bases from J, the junction kept 0 bases outside the gene matches. Looked up from germline, CDR1 is MNHEY and CDR2 is SVGAGI. The CDR3 is 13 amino acids. In nucleotides, the CDR3 is TGTGCCAGCAGTTATAGCGGGAGCAATGAGCAGTTCTTC. Translation: CASSYSGSNEQFF.

V usage is TRBV27 and J usage is TRBJ1-1; D is undetermined. The CDR3 consists of 14 residues. Germline V CDR1 and CDR2: MNHEY, SMNVEV (reference sequence). V lost 5 bases and J 1 base, leaving 11 bases between the germline ends. The chain's CDR3 is CASSINRGNTEAFF. CDR3 DNA: TGTGCCAGCAGTATAAATCGGGGGAACACTGAAGCTTTCTTT.

The chain combines TRBV5-4 with TRBJ2-7; 13 bases line up with TRBD2. Looked up from germline, CDR1 is SGHNT and CDR2 is YYREEE (reference sequence). This CDR3 comprises 16 residues. The V segment lost 0 bases and the J segment 6 bases; nucleotides outside the gene matches: 6. The chain's CDR3 is CASSLGGLAGVGEQYF. The CDR3 bases are TGTGCCAGCAGCTTGGGCGGACTAGCGGGAGTTGGCGAGCAGTACTTC.